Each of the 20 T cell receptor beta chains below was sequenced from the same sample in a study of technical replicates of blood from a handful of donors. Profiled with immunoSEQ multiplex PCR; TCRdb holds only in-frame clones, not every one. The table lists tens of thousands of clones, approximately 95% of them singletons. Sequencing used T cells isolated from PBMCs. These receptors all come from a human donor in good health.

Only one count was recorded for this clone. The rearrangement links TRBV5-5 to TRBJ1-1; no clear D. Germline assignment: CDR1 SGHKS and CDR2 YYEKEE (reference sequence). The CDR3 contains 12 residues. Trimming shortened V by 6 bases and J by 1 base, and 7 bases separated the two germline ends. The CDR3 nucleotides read TGTGCCAGCACCTATACGAACACTGAAGCTTTCTTT. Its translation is CASTYTNTEAFF. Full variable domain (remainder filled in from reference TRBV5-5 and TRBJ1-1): DAGVTQSPTHLIKTRGQQVTLRCSPISGHKSVSWYQQVLGQGPQFIFQYYEKEERGRGNFPDRFSARQFPNYSSELNVNALLLGDSALYLCASTYTNTEAFFGQGTRLTVV.

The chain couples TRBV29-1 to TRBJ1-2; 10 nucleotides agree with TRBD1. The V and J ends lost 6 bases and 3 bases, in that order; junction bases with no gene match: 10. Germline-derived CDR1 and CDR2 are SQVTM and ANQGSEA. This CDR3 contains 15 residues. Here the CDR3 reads CSVSDLGQGYYGYTF. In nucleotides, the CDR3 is TGCAGCGTCTCTGATCTGGGACAGGGGTACTATGGCTACACCTTC.

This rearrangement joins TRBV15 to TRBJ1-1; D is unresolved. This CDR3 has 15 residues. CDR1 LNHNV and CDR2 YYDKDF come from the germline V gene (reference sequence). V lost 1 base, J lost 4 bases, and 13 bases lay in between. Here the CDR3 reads CATSRVHPGGTEAFF. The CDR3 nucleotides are TGTGCCACCAGCAGAGTCCATCCAGGAGGCACTGAAGCTTTCTTT. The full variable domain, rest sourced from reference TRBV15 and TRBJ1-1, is DAMVIQNPRYQVTQFGKPVTLSCSQTLNHNVMYWYQQKSSQAPKLLFHYYDKDFNNEADTPDNFQSRRPNTSFCFLDIRSPGLGDTAMYLCATSRVHPGGTEAFFGQGTRLTVV.

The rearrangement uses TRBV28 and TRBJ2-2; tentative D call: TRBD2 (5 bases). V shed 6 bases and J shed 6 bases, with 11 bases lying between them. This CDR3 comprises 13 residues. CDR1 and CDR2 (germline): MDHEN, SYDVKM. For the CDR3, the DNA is TGTGCCAGCAGGGGTTTGGAGGCCGGGGAGCTGTTTTTT. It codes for CASRGLEAGELFF. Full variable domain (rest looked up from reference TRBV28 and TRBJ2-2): DVKVTQSSRYLVKRTGEKVFLECVQDMDHENMFWYRQDPGLGLRLIYFSYDVKMKEKGDIPEGYSVSREKKERFSLILESASTNQTSMYLCASRGLEAGELFFGEGSRLTVL.

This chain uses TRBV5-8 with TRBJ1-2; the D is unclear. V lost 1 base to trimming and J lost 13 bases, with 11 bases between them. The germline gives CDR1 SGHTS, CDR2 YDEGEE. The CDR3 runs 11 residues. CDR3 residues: CASSLLLYSTF. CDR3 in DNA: TGTGCCAGCAGCTTGCTATTATATAGCACCTTC.

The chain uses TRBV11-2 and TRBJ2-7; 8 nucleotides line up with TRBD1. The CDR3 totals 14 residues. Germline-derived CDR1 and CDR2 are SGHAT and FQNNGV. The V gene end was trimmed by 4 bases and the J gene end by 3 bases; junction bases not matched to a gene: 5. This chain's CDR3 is CASSYGTGGYEQYF. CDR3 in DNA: TGTGCCAGCAGCTACGGGACAGGAGGCTACGAGCAGTACTTC.

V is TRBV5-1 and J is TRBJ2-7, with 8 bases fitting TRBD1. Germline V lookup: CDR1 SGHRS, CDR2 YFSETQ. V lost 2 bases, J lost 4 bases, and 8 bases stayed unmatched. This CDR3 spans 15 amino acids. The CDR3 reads CASSFSQGAGYEQYF. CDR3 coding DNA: TGCGCCAGCAGCTTTAGTCAGGGGGCGGGATACGAGCAGTACTTC.

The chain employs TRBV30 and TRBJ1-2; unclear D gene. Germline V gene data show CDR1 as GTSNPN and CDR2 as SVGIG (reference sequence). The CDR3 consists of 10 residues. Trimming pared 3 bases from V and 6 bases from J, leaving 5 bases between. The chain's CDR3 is CAWRLNGYTF. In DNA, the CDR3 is TGTGCCTGGAGACTTAATGGCTACACCTTC.

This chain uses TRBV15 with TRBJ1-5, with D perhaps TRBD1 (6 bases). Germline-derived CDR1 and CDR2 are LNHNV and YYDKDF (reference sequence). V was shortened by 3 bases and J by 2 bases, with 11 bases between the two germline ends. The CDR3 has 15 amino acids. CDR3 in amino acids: CATSSGAGGNQPQHF. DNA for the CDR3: TGTGCCACCAGCAGTGGGGCAGGGGGCAATCAGCCCCAGCATTTT.

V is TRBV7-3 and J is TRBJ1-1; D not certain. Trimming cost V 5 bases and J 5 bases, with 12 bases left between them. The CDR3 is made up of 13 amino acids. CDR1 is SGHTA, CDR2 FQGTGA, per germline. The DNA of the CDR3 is TGTGCCAGCAGCCCCCTCCTATGGACTGAAGCTTTCTTT. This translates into CASSPLLWTEAFF.

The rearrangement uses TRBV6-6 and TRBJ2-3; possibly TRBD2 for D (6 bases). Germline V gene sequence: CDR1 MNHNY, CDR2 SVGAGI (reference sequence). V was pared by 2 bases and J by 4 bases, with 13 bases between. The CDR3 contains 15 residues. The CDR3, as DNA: TGTGCCAGCAGTTACCTGGACGGGAGCCCAGATACGCAGTATTTT. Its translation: CASSYLDGSPDTQYF.

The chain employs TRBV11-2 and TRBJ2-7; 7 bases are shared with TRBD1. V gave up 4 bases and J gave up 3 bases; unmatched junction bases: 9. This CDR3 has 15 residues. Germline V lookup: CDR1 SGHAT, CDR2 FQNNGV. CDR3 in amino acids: CASSSSSTGFYEQYF. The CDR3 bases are TGTGCCAGCAGCTCCTCCTCGACAGGGTTCTACGAGCAGTACTTC.

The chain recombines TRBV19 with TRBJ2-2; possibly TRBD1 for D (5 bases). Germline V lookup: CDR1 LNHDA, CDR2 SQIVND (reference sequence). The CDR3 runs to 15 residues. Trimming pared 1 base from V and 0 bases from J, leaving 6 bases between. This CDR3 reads CASSIVTANTGELFF. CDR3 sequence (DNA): TGTGCCAGTAGTATAGTGACAGCGAACACCGGGGAGCTGTTTTTT.

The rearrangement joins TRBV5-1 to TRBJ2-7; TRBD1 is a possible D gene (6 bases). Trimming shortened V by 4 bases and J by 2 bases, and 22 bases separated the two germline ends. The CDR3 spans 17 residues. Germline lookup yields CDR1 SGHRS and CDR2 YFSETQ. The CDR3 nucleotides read TGCGCCAGCAGCGCGAATCACAGGGCCCCAAATACCTACGAGCAGTACTTC. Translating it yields CASSANHRAPNTYEQYF. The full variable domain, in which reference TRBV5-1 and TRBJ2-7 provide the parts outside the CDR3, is KAGVTQTPRYLIKTRGQQVTLSCSPISGHRSVSWYQQTPGQGLQFLFEYFSETQRNKGNFPGRFSGRQFSNSRSEMNVSTLELGDSALYLCASSANHRAPNTYEQYFGPGTRLTVT.

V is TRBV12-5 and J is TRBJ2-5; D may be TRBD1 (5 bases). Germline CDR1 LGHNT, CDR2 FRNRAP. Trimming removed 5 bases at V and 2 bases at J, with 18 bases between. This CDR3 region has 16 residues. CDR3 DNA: TGTGCTAGTGGTACGATAGGGGCGTGGTTTCAAGAGACCCAGTACTTC. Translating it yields CASGTIGAWFQETQYF.

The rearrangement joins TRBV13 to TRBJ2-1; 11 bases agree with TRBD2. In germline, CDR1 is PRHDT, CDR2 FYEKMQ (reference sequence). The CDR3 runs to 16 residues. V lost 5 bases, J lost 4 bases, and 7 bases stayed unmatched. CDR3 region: CASSLQGLAVYNEQFF. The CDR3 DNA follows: TGTGCCAGCAGCCTCCAGGGACTAGCGGTGTACAATGAGCAGTTCTTC. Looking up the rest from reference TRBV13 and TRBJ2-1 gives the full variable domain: AAGVIQSPRHLIKEKRETATLKCYPIPRHDTVYWYQQGPGQDPQFLISFYEKMQSDKGSIPDRFSAQQFSDYHSELNMSSLELGDSALYFCASSLQGLAVYNEQFFGPGTRLTVL.

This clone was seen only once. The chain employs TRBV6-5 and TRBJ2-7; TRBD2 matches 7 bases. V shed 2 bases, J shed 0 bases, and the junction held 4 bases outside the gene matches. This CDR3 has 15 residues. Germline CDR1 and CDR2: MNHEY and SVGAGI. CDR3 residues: CASSYLAETSYEQYF. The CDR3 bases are TGTGCCAGCAGTTACCTAGCGGAAACCTCCTACGAGCAGTACTTC.

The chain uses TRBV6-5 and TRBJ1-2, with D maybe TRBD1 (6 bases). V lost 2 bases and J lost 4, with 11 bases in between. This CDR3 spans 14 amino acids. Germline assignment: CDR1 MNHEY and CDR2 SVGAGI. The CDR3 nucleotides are TGTGCCAGCAGTTACCAACAGGGAGTCTATGGCTACACCTTC. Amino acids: CASSYQQGVYGYTF.

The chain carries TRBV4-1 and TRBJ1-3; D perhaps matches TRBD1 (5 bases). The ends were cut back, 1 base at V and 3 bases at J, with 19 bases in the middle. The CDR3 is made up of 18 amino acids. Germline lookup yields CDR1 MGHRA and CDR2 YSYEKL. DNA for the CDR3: TGCGCCAGCAGCCAAGGATGGAGATGGGGGGTAGGTGGAAACACCATATATTTT. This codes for CASSQGWRWGVGGNTIYF.

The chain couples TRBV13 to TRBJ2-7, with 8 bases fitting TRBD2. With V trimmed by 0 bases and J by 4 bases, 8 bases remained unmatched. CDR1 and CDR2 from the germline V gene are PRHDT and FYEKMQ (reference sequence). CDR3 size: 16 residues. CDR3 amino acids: CASSLGGLGGGYEQYF. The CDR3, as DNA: TGTGCCAGCAGCTTAGGGGGACTAGGTGGAGGATACGAGCAGTACTTC.